Below are 25 T cell receptor beta chains sequenced from a single sample in a study of blood T cell repertoires in COVID-19. This table comes from immunoSEQ multiplex PCR, and its TCRdb copy is limited to in-frame clones, with some not included. The table records 95,000 to 150,000 clones, approximately 87% of them present only once. Sequenced input: peripheral blood. The receptors were gathered from a man aged 50-59 years with acute or convalescent COVID-19.

The chain joins TRBV6-4 to TRBJ2-2; D uncertain. CDR3 length: 13 amino acids. Germline-derived CDR1 and CDR2 are MRHNA and SNTAGT. V was clipped by 0 bases and J by 4 bases, with 3 bases between them. The CDR3 DNA reads TGTGCCAGCAGTGACTCTAGCACCGGGGAGCTGTTTTTT. Translation gives CASSDSSTGELFF.

This clone was observed a handful of times. This rearrangement joins TRBV7-2 to TRBJ2-7; 9 bases are shared with TRBD2. The germline V gene encodes CDR1 SGHTA and CDR2 FQGNSA. The ends lost 5 bases at V and 0 bases at J; junction bases unmatched: 8. The CDR3 length is 16 residues. The CDR3 DNA is TGTGCCAGCAGCCCTGATAGCGGGAGACCCTCCTACGAGCAGTACTTC. Protein product: CASSPDSGRPSYEQYF.

The chain links TRBV18 to TRBJ2-6; TRBD2 matches at 14 bases. CDR3 length equals 19 residues. Germline V lookup: CDR1 KGHSH, CDR2 LQKENI. The J segment lost 4 bases and the V segment lost 3 bases, leaving 8 bases of the junction unmatched. The CDR3: CASSPLGLAGATGANVLTF. The CDR3 bases are TGTGCCAGCTCACCCCTGGGACTAGCGGGAGCGACCGGGGCCAACGTCCTGACTTTC.

The V and J genes are TRBV18 and TRBJ1-5; 8 nucleotides match TRBD1. Germline V lookup: CDR1 KGHSH, CDR2 LQKENI. Germline trimming cut 3 bases from V and 6 bases from J; bases unmatched to any gene: 10. This CDR3 has 16 residues. The DNA for the CDR3 is TGTGCCAGCTCACCCGCGGGACAGGCCCGGGCTCAGCCCCAGCATTTT. Encoded protein: CASSPAGQARAQPQHF. Looking up the rest from reference TRBV18 and TRBJ1-5 gives the full variable domain: NAGVMQNPRHLVRRRGQEARLRCSPMKGHSHVYWYRQLPEEGLKFMVYLQKENIIDESGMPKERFSAEFPKEGPSILRIQQVVRGDSAAYFCASSPAGQARAQPQHFGDGTRLSIL.

The V call is TRBV19, the J call TRBJ1-5; maybe TRBD1 (6 bases). There are 16 residues in the CDR3. V was cut by 1 base and J by 4 bases, with 14 bases left in between. The germline V gene has CDR1 LNHDA and CDR2 SQIVND (reference sequence). CDR3 loop: CASSIGWGGQNQPQHF. CDR3 coding DNA: TGTGCCAGTAGTATAGGCTGGGGGGGCCAAAATCAGCCCCAGCATTTT.

This clone was seen once. The V call is TRBV7-2, the J call TRBJ2-7; D remains ambiguous. The V gene lost 5 bases and the J gene lost 2 bases, with 4 bases spanning the gap. This CDR3 is built from 11 residues. Germline V gene data show CDR1 as SGHTA and CDR2 as FQGNSA. Here the CDR3 reads CASSHTYEQYF. The CDR3, as DNA: TGTGCCAGCAGCCACACCTACGAGCAGTACTTC.

The CDR3 coding sequence is TGCGCCAGCAGCCCGAGGACAGGAACTAATGAAAAACTGTTTTTT. Its translation: CASSPRTGTNEKLFF. The V and J genes are TRBV5-1 and TRBJ1-4; 7 bases are a match to TRBD1. With V trimmed by 4 bases and J by 1 base, 4 bases remained unmatched. The CDR3 totals 15 residues. Germline CDR1 and CDR2: SGHRS and YFSETQ.

V usage is TRBV6-5 and J usage is TRBJ2-7, with 7 bases that match TRBD1. With V trimmed by 1 base and J by 5 bases, 2 bases remained unmatched. The CDR3 extends over 13 amino acids. From germline, CDR1 is MNHEY and CDR2 SVGAGI. CDR3 bases: TGTGCCAGCAGTTACTACAGGGGAAACGAGCAGTACTTC. As protein: CASSYYRGNEQYF.

This rearrangement joins TRBV5-1 to TRBJ2-7; 10 bases agree with TRBD2. CDR1 SGHRS and CDR2 YFSETQ come from the germline V gene. V was pared by 3 bases and J by 6 bases, with 9 bases of the junction left unmatched. The CDR3 consists of 15 residues. The CDR3 region is CASSSGGVAGGEQYF. The CDR3 DNA reads as TGCGCCAGCAGCTCAGGGGGGGTAGCGGGAGGCGAGCAGTACTTC.

The rearrangement uses TRBV2 and TRBJ2-4, with a possible D match to TRBD1 (6 bases). Germline values: CDR1 SNHLY, CDR2 FYNNEI. This CDR3 is 12 amino acids long. Trimming shortened V by 7 bases and J by 6 bases, and 10 bases separated the two germline ends. The chain's CDR3 is CASTLTGNIQYF. Written as DNA, the CDR3 is TGTGCCAGCACCCTGACAGGAAACATTCAGTACTTC.

This clone has only one observation. This chain connects TRBV11-2 to TRBJ2-7; 9 bases line up with TRBD2. In germline, CDR1 is SGHAT, CDR2 FQNNGV. The CDR3 is made up of 15 amino acids. J lost 4 bases, V lost 5 bases, and 9 bases had no gene match. The CDR3 loop is CASSLTSGPVYEQYF. The CDR3 DNA is TGTGCCAGCAGCCTAACTAGCGGGCCCGTTTACGAGCAGTACTTC.

The V call is TRBV7-9, the J call TRBJ2-1; the D gene is possibly TRBD2 (6 bases). This CDR3 comprises 16 residues. In germline, CDR1 is SEHNR, CDR2 FQNEAQ (reference sequence). V was trimmed by 2 bases and J by 6 bases, leaving 17 bases between them. For the CDR3, the DNA is TGTGCCAGCAGCTTAATTTTGGGAGGTAACCCCAATGAGCAGTTCTTC. Residues: CASSLILGGNPNEQFF.

This sequence joins TRBV5-1 and TRBJ2-3, with 15 bases lining up with TRBD2. The CDR3 covers 17 residues. With 2 bases clipped from V and 4 bases from J, the junction kept 5 bases outside the gene matches. Germline CDR1 reads SGHRS; CDR2 reads YFSETQ. The CDR3 region has the DNA TGCGCCAGCAGCTTACCGGGACTAGCGGGAGGCCCAGATACGCAGTATTTT. Translated: CASSLPGLAGGPDTQYF.

The chain uses TRBV15 and TRBJ1-2, with TRBD1 identical over 9 bases. CDR3 length: 18 amino acids. The germline V gene has CDR1 LNHNV and CDR2 YYDKDF (reference sequence). With 0 bases clipped from V and 2 bases from J, the junction kept 10 bases outside the gene matches. CDR3 protein: CATSRDWPGQGANYGYTF. CDR3 in DNA: TGTGCCACCAGCAGAGACTGGCCGGGACAGGGTGCAAACTATGGCTACACCTTC.

The gene calls are TRBV19 and TRBJ1-2, with D tentatively TRBD1 (5 bases). The V gene's germline CDR1 is LNHDA and CDR2 SQIVND (reference sequence). The V end lost 7 bases, the J end lost 8 bases, and 20 bases lay between the germline ends. The CDR3 loop spans 14 amino acids. CDR3 sequence reads: CASTLGVQAMGYTF. The CDR3, as DNA: TGTGCCAGTACCCTAGGGGTGCAGGCGATGGGCTACACCTTC.

The chain combines TRBV2 with TRBJ2-7, with TRBD1 identical over 8 bases. This CDR3 has 16 amino acids. V shed 5 bases, J shed 0 bases, and the junction held 9 bases outside the gene matches. Germline V CDR1 and CDR2: SNHLY, FYNNEI. The CDR3 here is CASSLRQGWGSYEQYF. The DNA of the CDR3 is TGTGCCAGCAGTCTCCGACAGGGGTGGGGCTCCTACGAGCAGTACTTC.

This sequence joins TRBV6-1 and TRBJ2-7; a possible D gene is TRBD2 (6 bases). The CDR3 is 14 amino acids. V lost 3 bases and J lost 2, with 11 bases in between. Germline CDR1 reads MNHNS; CDR2 reads SASEGT. The CDR3, as DNA: TGTGCCAGCAGTGAGGGGTGGGGGGCCTACGAGCAGTACTTC. Protein product: CASSEGWGAYEQYF.

The V gene is TRBV24-1, the J gene TRBJ2-2; perhaps TRBD1 as D (7 bases). Deletions cut 5 bases from V and 3 bases from J, with 24 bases between. The CDR3 loop spans 19 amino acids. CDR1 is KGHDR and CDR2 is SFDVKD in the germline V gene. In DNA, the CDR3 is TGTGCCACCAGTGTTTTCCGACAGGGAGGTCAGTTAGACACCGGGGAGCTGTTTTTT. Residues: CATSVFRQGGQLDTGELFF.

The rearrangement uses TRBV11-3 and TRBJ2-1; 10 bases are a match to TRBD2. CDR3 size: 17 residues. After removal of 6 bases from V and 4 bases from J, the junction contained 12 bases not matched to a gene. Germline assignment: CDR1 SGHNT and CDR2 YENEEA. CDR3 protein: CASSYYRGLATYNEQFF. The CDR3 DNA is TGTGCCAGCAGTTACTACCGGGGACTAGCGACATACAATGAGCAGTTCTTC.

The chain couples TRBV7-8 to TRBJ2-7; TRBD2 is a possible D gene (5 bases). The ends were cut back, 2 bases at V and 2 bases at J, with 7 bases in the middle. This CDR3 contains 13 residues. Germline V CDR1 and CDR2: SGHVS, FQNEAQ. The CDR3 DNA follows: TGTGCCAGCAGCTTAACACTAGCCTACGAGCAGTACTTC. Translating it yields CASSLTLAYEQYF.

The chain links TRBV27 to TRBJ2-7; D is perhaps TRBD1 (5 bases). Germline-derived CDR1 and CDR2 are MNHEY and SMNVEV (reference sequence). This CDR3 contains 13 residues. Deletions cut 7 bases from V and 2 bases from J, with 12 bases between. The CDR3 nucleotides are TGTGCCAGCAATCGGACACAACCCTACGAGCAGTACTTC. The encoded protein is CASNRTQPYEQYF.

The CDR3 sequence: CASSMRIGLGQTYEQYF. The CDR3, as DNA: TGTGCCAGCAGCATGAGAATTGGCCTGGGACAGACCTACGAGCAGTACTTC. V and J are TRBV5-6 and TRBJ2-7; 7 nucleotides align to TRBD1. CDR3 size: 17 residues. V lost 4 bases and J lost 2; bases outside the gene matches: 15. The germline CDR1 and CDR2 sequences are SGHDT and YYEEEE.

The gene calls are TRBV24-1 and TRBJ1-4, with 8 bases aligning to TRBD1. Germline trimming cut 4 bases from V and 6 bases from J; bases unmatched to any gene: 9. Germline V lookup: CDR1 KGHDR, CDR2 SFDVKD. The CDR3 sequence is 16 residues long. The CDR3 here is CATSDPGQGKDEKLFF. DNA for the CDR3: TGTGCCACCAGTGACCCTGGACAGGGAAAAGATGAAAAACTGTTTTTT.

The chain employs TRBV2 and TRBJ2-2; D is unclear. This CDR3 contains 13 residues. The germline CDR1 and CDR2 sequences are SNHLY and FYNNEI. Trimming left V 3 bases short and J 5 bases short, with 7 bases between. The CDR3 region is CASSELQTGELFF. The CDR3 DNA follows: TGTGCCAGCAGTGAGCTGCAGACCGGGGAGCTGTTTTTT.

The chain carries TRBV6-5 and TRBJ1-3, with D tentatively TRBD1 (5 bases). The V and J ends lost 6 bases and 0 bases respectively, with 12 bases between them. Germline V CDR1 and CDR2: MNHEY, SVGAGI. CDR3 length equals 15 residues. The CDR3 spells CASSHDSLSGNTIYF. The DNA for the CDR3 is TGTGCCAGCAGCCACGACAGTCTCTCTGGAAACACCATATATTTT.